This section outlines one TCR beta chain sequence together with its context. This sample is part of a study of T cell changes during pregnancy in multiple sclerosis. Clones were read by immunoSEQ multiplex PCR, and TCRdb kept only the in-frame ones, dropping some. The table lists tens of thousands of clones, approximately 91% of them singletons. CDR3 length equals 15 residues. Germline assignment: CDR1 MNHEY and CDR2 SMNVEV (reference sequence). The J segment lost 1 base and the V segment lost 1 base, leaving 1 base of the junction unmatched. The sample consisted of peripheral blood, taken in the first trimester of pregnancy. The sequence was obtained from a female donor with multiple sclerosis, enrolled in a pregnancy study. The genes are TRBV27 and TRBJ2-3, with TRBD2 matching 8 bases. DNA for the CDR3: TGTGCCAGCAGTTTATTGACTAGCGGCACAGATACGCAGTATTTT. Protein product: CASSLLTSGTDTQYF.